The 29 T cell receptor beta chains below all came from one sample that was sequenced in a study of beta chain features in type 1 diabetes. Expressed TCRB transcripts were sequenced because the isolated RNA had all been reverse transcribed beforehand. Sequencing used immunoSEQ multiplex PCR; TCRdb keeps in-frame clones, though not all of them. The profile covers 900,000 or so clones, with 15% to 20% appearing a single time and 0.02% to 0.025% taken by the ten largest. The source material was naive CD4+ T cells from blood. The source is a woman under 30 in good health.

The chain joins TRBV7-9 to TRBJ1-1, with 7 bases matching TRBD1. The CDR3 covers 14 residues. After removal of 3 bases from V and 5 bases from J, the junction contained 6 bases not matched to a gene. Germline CDR1 is SEHNR and CDR2 is FQNEAQ (reference sequence). The CDR3 DNA is TGTGCCAGCAGCTTGAAGGGGGCGCGGACTGAAGCTTTCTTT. Encoded protein: CASSLKGARTEAFF. Based on the CDR3 plus reference TRBV7-9 and TRBJ1-1, the full variable domain is DTGVSQNPRHKITKRGQNVTFRCDPISEHNRLYWYRQTLGQGPEFLTYFQNEAQLEKSRLLSDRFSAERPKGSFSTLEIQRTEQGDSAMYLCASSLKGARTEAFFGQGTRLTVV.

V gene TRBV2 combines with J gene TRBJ2-2, with no clear D. Per germline, CDR1 SNHLY and CDR2 FYNNEI. The CDR3 is 14 amino acids. V lost 7 bases and J 4 bases, leaving 13 bases between the germline ends. CDR3 loop: CASNVGIPTGELFF. The CDR3 nucleotides read TGTGCCAGCAATGTAGGGATTCCCACCGGGGAGCTGTTTTTT.

This clone appeared once. The chain has TRBV7-9 and TRBJ2-7; D is unclear. Germline V lookup: CDR1 SEHNR, CDR2 FQNEAQ (reference sequence). The CDR3 is made up of 12 amino acids. The V and J ends lost 7 bases and 3 bases respectively, with 10 bases between them. CDR3 nucleotides: TGTGCCAGCAACTCGAGAGGCTACGAGCAGTACTTC. Translated, it gives CASNSRGYEQYF.

The chain combines TRBV14 with TRBJ2-1; D is uncertain. V was clipped by 3 bases and J by 2 bases, with 8 bases between them. Per germline, CDR1 SGHDN and CDR2 FVKESK. The CDR3 is made up of 14 amino acids. This CDR3 reads CASSQRSTYNEQFF. CDR3 coding DNA: TGTGCCAGCAGCCAGAGGTCCACCTACAATGAGCAGTTCTTC. Variable domain in full (rest from reference TRBV14 and TRBJ2-1): EAGVTQFPSHSVIEKGQTVTLRCDPISGHDNLYWYRRVMGKEIKFLLHFVKESKQDESGMPNNRFLAERTGGTYSTLKVQPAELEDSGVYFCASSQRSTYNEQFFGPGTRLTVL.

This clone was detected a few times. The chain uses TRBV27 and TRBJ2-7, with 9 bases fitting TRBD1. Germline V lookup: CDR1 MNHEY, CDR2 SMNVEV (reference sequence). CDR3 length: 15 amino acids. After removal of 8 bases from V and 1 base from J, the junction contained 9 bases not matched to a gene. CDR3 nucleotide sequence: TGTGCCAGCGCCCTCTTTGGACAGGGGTCCTACGAGCAGTACTTC. As protein: CASALFGQGSYEQYF.

V is TRBV5-4 and J is TRBJ2-5, with a possible D match to TRBD2 (6 bases). The DNA matches TRBJ2-7 better at its end, which makes the J call doubtful. The CDR3 consists of 14 residues. CDR1 SGHNT and CDR2 YYREEE come from the germline V gene (reference sequence). The CDR3 loop is CASSRDSSSYEQYF. CDR3 coding DNA: TGTGCCAGCAGCCGGGACTCAAGCTCCTACGAGCAGTACTTC.

The table lists this clone with a few counts. The chain combines TRBV2 with TRBJ1-2; 8 bases agree with TRBD1. The V and J ends lost 4 bases and 5 bases, in that order; junction bases with no gene match: 3. CDR3 length: 13 amino acids. Germline V CDR1 and CDR2: SNHLY, FYNNEI. This chain's CDR3 is CASSGQGIYGYTF. CDR3 DNA sequence: TGTGCCAGCAGTGGACAGGGGATTTATGGCTACACCTTC.

In this sample, this clone turned up a few times. Other DNA sequences in this specimen translate into the identical CDR3. The V gene is TRBV7-2, the J gene TRBJ1-1; 9 nucleotides agree with TRBD1. This CDR3 has 14 amino acids. Unmatched junction bases numbered 1, after V lost 2 bases and J lost 3 bases. Germline V lookup: CDR1 SGHTA, CDR2 FQGNSA. CDR3 DNA sequence: TGTGCCAGCAGCTTAACAGGGGGCTACACTGAAGCTTTCTTT. It yields the protein CASSLTGGYTEAFF.

This clone was seen only a few times. V usage is TRBV18 and J usage is TRBJ2-7; tentatively, D is TRBD1 or TRBD2 (7 bases each). From germline, CDR1 is KGHSH and CDR2 LQKENI. The CDR3 extends over 14 amino acids. Trimming left V 5 bases short and J 1 base short, with 12 bases between. DNA of the CDR3: TGTGCCAGCTCAACTCAGGGGGGGTCCTACGAGCAGTACTTC. Protein product: CASSTQGGSYEQYF. Full variable domain (rest looked up from reference TRBV18 and TRBJ2-7): NAGVMQNPRHLVRRRGQEARLRCSPMKGHSHVYWYRQLPEEGLKFMVYLQKENIIDESGMPKERFSAEFPKEGPSILRIQQVVRGDSAAYFCASSTQGGSYEQYFGPGTRLTVT.

The chain employs TRBV9 and TRBJ2-1; D is possibly TRBD1 or TRBD2 (5 bases each). Germline lookup yields CDR1 SGDLS and CDR2 YYNGEE. The CDR3 runs 13 residues. V was shortened by 2 bases and J by 11 bases, with 14 bases between the two germline ends. CDR3 DNA sequence: TGTGCCAGCAGCGTCAGCATCGGGGCCCAGCAGTTCTTC. Its protein product is CASSVSIGAQQFF.

The chain carries TRBV29-1 and TRBJ2-7, with TRBD1 matching 9 bases. Germline CDR1 SQVTM, CDR2 ANQGSEA. Losses at the gene ends were 6 bases for V and 3 bases for J; bases not matched to a gene: 12. The CDR3 contains 15 residues. The CDR3 loop is CSVVAPGQGDYEQYF. The CDR3 coding sequence is TGCAGCGTAGTTGCCCCGGGACAGGGAGACTACGAGCAGTACTTC.

This clone was detected a few times. The chain couples TRBV15 to TRBJ2-1; TRBD1 might be the D (5 bases). The CDR3 sequence is 15 residues long. Trimming took off 6 bases at V and 5 bases at J, with 17 bases between the two ends. In germline, CDR1 is LNHNV, CDR2 YYDKDF (reference sequence). CDR3 sequence (DNA): TGTGCCACCAGTAAGACAGTGATACAGAACAATGAGCAGTTCTTC. As protein: CATSKTVIQNNEQFF. Looking up the rest from reference TRBV15 and TRBJ2-1 gives the full variable domain: DAMVIQNPRYQVTQFGKPVTLSCSQTLNHNVMYWYQQKSSQAPKLLFHYYDKDFNNEADTPDNFQSRRPNTSFCFLDIRSPGLGDTAMYLCATSKTVIQNNEQFFGPGTRLTVL.

This clone was picked up a small number of times. V gene TRBV5-1 combines with J gene TRBJ2-6, with a tentative D call TRBD1 (5 bases). Germline CDR1 SGHRS, CDR2 YFSETQ. This CDR3 has 19 amino acids. V lost 0 bases and J 1 base, leaving 17 bases between the germline ends. Here the CDR3 reads CASSLELRQGASGANVLTF. Written as DNA, the CDR3 is TGCGCCAGCAGCTTGGAGCTGAGGCAGGGTGCTTCTGGGGCCAACGTCCTGACTTTC.

To note about this clone: One junction end disagrees with the germline gene, perhaps due to a read error. The rearrangement joins TRBV5-1 to TRBJ2-5, with TRBD1 as a possible D gene (5 bases). The CDR3 sequence is 15 residues long. From germline, CDR1 is SGHRS and CDR2 YFSETQ. CDR3 loop: CASTLNRPRGETQYF. The DNA of the CDR3 is TGCGCCAGCACCTTGAACAGGCCCCGAGGAGAGACCCAGTACTTC.

The gene calls are TRBV18 and TRBJ2-3; TRBD2 matches 7 bases. Per germline, CDR1 KGHSH and CDR2 LQKENI. V dropped 2 bases and J dropped 2; count of bases not matched to a gene: 7. The CDR3 consists of 16 residues. CDR3 amino acids: CASSPVVGGATDTQYF. DNA for the CDR3: TGTGCCAGCTCACCAGTTGTGGGAGGGGCCACAGATACGCAGTATTTT.

This sequence joins TRBV19 and TRBJ2-1, with D perhaps TRBD2 (5 bases). V was cut by 4 bases and J by 6 bases, with 28 bases left in between. The CDR3 sequence is 19 residues long. CDR1 is LNHDA, CDR2 SQIVND, per germline (reference sequence). The DNA of the CDR3 is TGTGCCAGTAGTACCCGGTCCCTAGGGCTGCTCAATGCGGGCAATGAGCAGTTCTTC. Residues: CASSTRSLGLLNAGNEQFF.

A few counts support this clone. V gene TRBV7-2 combines with J gene TRBJ2-5; no firm D call. The V end lost 2 bases, the J end lost 3 bases, and 16 bases lay between the germline ends. The CDR3 covers 16 residues. Germline CDR1 and CDR2: SGHTA and FQGNSA. The CDR3 DNA sequence: TGTGCCAGCAGCTTACTGCGTATCGGTGGGAAAGAGACCCAGTACTTC. The encoded protein is CASSLLRIGGKETQYF.

CDR3 protein: CASSLGQGIGYEQYF. The CDR3 region has the DNA TGTGCCAGCAGCTTGGGACAGGGGATCGGATACGAGCAGTACTTC. V is TRBV5-4 and J is TRBJ2-7, with 8 nucleotides matching TRBD1. The J segment lost 4 bases and the V segment lost 0 bases, leaving 6 bases of the junction unmatched. Per germline, CDR1 SGHNT and CDR2 YYREEE (reference sequence). The CDR3 spans 15 residues. Supplemented by reference TRBV5-4 and TRBJ2-7, the full variable domain reads ETGVTQSPTHLIKTRGQQVTLRCSSQSGHNTVSWYQQALGQGPQFIFQYYREEENGRGNFPPRFSGLQFPNYSSELNVNALELDDSALYLCASSLGQGIGYEQYFGPGTRLTVT.

V and J are TRBV9 and TRBJ2-2; D gene ambiguous. Trimming took 4 bases from V and 1 from J, leaving 11 bases between them. This CDR3 spans 15 amino acids. Germline V gene sequence: CDR1 SGDLS, CDR2 YYNGEE. CDR3 DNA: TGTGCCAGCAGCCCCTGGGCAGGGAACACCGGGGAGCTGTTTTTT. Protein product: CASSPWAGNTGELFF. Based on the CDR3 plus reference TRBV9 and TRBJ2-2, the full variable domain is DSGVTQTPKHLITATGQRVTLRCSPRSGDLSVYWYQQSLDQGLQFLIQYYNGEERAKGNILERFSAQQFPDLHSELNLSSLELGDSALYFCASSPWAGNTGELFFGEGSRLTVL.

The chain has TRBV9 and TRBJ1-2; TRBD1 matches 9 bases. V dropped 3 bases and J dropped 3; count of bases not matched to a gene: 3. The CDR3 loop spans 14 amino acids. Germline V gene lookup returns CDR1 SGDLS and CDR2 YYNGEE. CDR3 sequence (DNA): TGTGCCAGCAGCGGGGGACAGGGCGACTATGGCTACACCTTC. This codes for CASSGGQGDYGYTF.

This chain uses TRBV6-6 with TRBJ1-2; D not resolved. This CDR3 has 14 amino acids. The germline V and J ends were trimmed by 4 bases and 2 bases, with 11 bases remaining between them. In germline, CDR1 is MNHNY, CDR2 SVGAGI (reference sequence). The CDR3, as DNA: TGTGCCAGCAGTTTACGGTCGGGGAACTATGGCTACACCTTC. Translating gives CASSLRSGNYGYTF.

This clone was seen a few times. The rearrangement joins TRBV25-1 to TRBJ2-2, with 7 nucleotides matching TRBD2. The V and J ends lost 6 bases and 5 bases, in that order; junction bases with no gene match: 6. The CDR3 consists of 14 residues. CDR1 and CDR2 (germline): MGHDK, SYGVNS. In DNA form, the CDR3 reads TGTGCCAGCAGAGGGGAGGGCCGAACCGGGGAGCTGTTTTTT. Amino acid sequence: CASRGEGRTGELFF.

A few counts support this clone. The V gene is TRBV11-2, the J gene TRBJ2-1; perhaps TRBD2 as D (5 bases). The V gene's germline CDR1 is SGHAT and CDR2 FQNNGV. Trimming shortened V by 3 bases and J by 4 bases, and 13 bases separated the two germline ends. The length of the CDR3 is 15 residues. The CDR3: CASSFQLAAYNEQFF. CDR3 in DNA: TGTGCCAGCAGCTTTCAGCTAGCAGCATACAATGAGCAGTTCTTC. Full variable domain (remainder filled in from reference TRBV11-2 and TRBJ2-1): EAGVAQSPRYKIIEKRQSVAFWCNPISGHATLYWYQQILGQGPKLLIQFQNNGVVDDSQLPKDRFSAERLKGVDSTLKIQPAKLEDSAVYLCASSFQLAAYNEQFFGPGTRLTVL.

This clone was recorded a few times. The gene calls are TRBV5-1 and TRBJ2-6; D is perhaps TRBD2 (6 bases). The CDR3 has 16 residues. V lost 4 bases, J lost 2 bases, and 13 bases lay in between. The germline V gene encodes CDR1 SGHRS and CDR2 YFSETQ. CDR3: CASSRGLLTGANVLTF. For the CDR3, the DNA is TGCGCCAGCAGCCGGGGACTCCTAACTGGGGCCAACGTCCTGACTTTC.

This clone has just a few counts. V is TRBV4-2 and J is TRBJ1-4; 9 bases are shared with TRBD1. The CDR3 is 16 residues long. The junction had 5 bases not matched to a gene; V was cut back by 0 bases and J by 6 bases. From germline, CDR1 is LGHNA and CDR2 YNFKEQ. CDR3 region: CASSQDMGTGYEKLFF. CDR3 nucleotide sequence: TGTGCCAGCAGCCAAGATATGGGGACAGGGTATGAAAAACTGTTTTTT.

V is TRBV7-2 and J is TRBJ2-1, with TRBD2 matching 7 bases. The ends lost 3 bases at V and 4 bases at J; junction bases unmatched: 9. The germline V gene encodes CDR1 SGHTA and CDR2 FQGNSA. There are 16 residues in the CDR3. CDR3 loop: CASSLLGGSNYNEQFF. The CDR3 DNA reads TGTGCCAGCAGCTTGTTGGGCGGGAGTAATTACAATGAGCAGTTCTTC.

This clone appeared a few times. This rearrangement joins TRBV13 to TRBJ2-7; 9 bases map to TRBD2. The CDR3 consists of 14 residues. Trimming took 5 bases from V and 1 from J; bases not matched to a gene: 3. Germline CDR1 and CDR2: PRHDT and FYEKMQ (reference sequence). Here the CDR3 reads CASSTLAGSYEQYF. For the CDR3, the DNA is TGTGCCAGCAGCACCCTAGCGGGATCCTACGAGCAGTACTTC.

The V call is TRBV5-1, the J call TRBJ2-1; possibly TRBD1 or TRBD2 for D (5 bases each). Trimming stripped 0 bases from V and 0 bases from J, with 10 bases between. There are 16 residues in the CDR3. Germline V gives CDR1 SGHRS, CDR2 YFSETQ. CDR3 sequence (DNA): TGCGCCAGCAGCTTGGCCCTGAGGGGCTCCTACAATGAGCAGTTCTTC. Translating it yields CASSLALRGSYNEQFF.

The V gene is TRBV6-5, the J gene TRBJ1-2; D is uncertain. The V gene's germline CDR1 is MNHEY and CDR2 SVGAGI. V shed 7 bases and J shed 8 bases, with 11 bases lying between them. The length of the CDR3 is 11 residues. DNA of the CDR3: TGTGCCAGCACCCGCGGGTTCGGCTACACCTTC. Translating it yields CASTRGFGYTF.